Detailed here is one TCR beta chain. TCRdb reanalysed the RT-PCR reads using MiXCR and keeps one entry per CDR3 protein. The sample carries about 680,000 distinct CDR3 sequences, 14% recorded once. Sequenced material: memory CD4+ T cells from blood. This TCR was recovered from a female donor in good health, serving as a healthy control.

This CDR3 is CASSQDERAGANVLTF. DNA of the CDR3: TGCGCCAGCAGCCAAGATGAAAGGGCCGGGGCCAACGTCCTGACTTTC. This rearrangement joins TRBV4-3 to TRBJ2-6; D uncertain. The CDR3 contains 16 residues. Per germline, CDR1 LGHNA and CDR2 YSLEER. V was trimmed by 0 bases and J by 4 bases, leaving 10 bases between them.